A single T cell receptor beta chain is shown here with its context. Additional DNA sequences in this sample encode the identical CDR3. Measured with immunoSEQ multiplex PCR; TCRdb has only the in-frame clones, and not every one. In the table there are roughly 110,000 clones, roughly nine tenths of which are singletons. The data stem from a study of T cell changes during pregnancy in multiple sclerosis. The CDR3 covers 11 residues. The V gene lost 6 bases and the J gene lost 5 bases, with 7 bases spanning the gap. CDR1 and CDR2 from the germline V gene are MNHEY and SVGAGI. The sequence came from a female donor with multiple sclerosis, enrolled in a pregnancy study. This sequence joins TRBV6-5 and TRBJ2-5; possibly TRBD2 for D (6 bases). Sequences were derived from peripheral blood, sampled before pregnancy. Here the CDR3 reads CASRGLETQYF. DNA of the CDR3: TGTGCCAGCAGGGGACTGGAGACCCAGTACTTC.